This TCR beta chain comes out of a study of early T cells in non-severe SARS-CoV-2 infection listed by TCRdb under 2021. Regarding the complete study: TCR sequencing used bulk RNA from unsorted whole blood, so alpha and beta chains could not be paired. Study-level results and caveats: Matching against VDJdb was skewed toward anti-spike CD8 responses, likely underestimated virus-specific expansions, and missed private and CD4 specificities.

Library prep was done by 5' RACE. For sequencing, a NextSeq 500 was employed. Unique molecular identifiers were attached to individual cDNA molecules in the TCR library protocol so that sequencing error and PCR bias could be corrected. Sequencing covered both TCR alpha and beta chains, and within each sample the abundances of alpha and beta sequences were tightly co-correlated. As for the original processing: Decombinator V4 was used to annotate TCR sequences for V gene, J gene and CDR3. Expanded TCRs were defined as changing significantly between any two time points under a Poisson model with p below 0.0001. TCR abundances were normalised to the total number of TCRs sequenced in each sample and reported as counts per million. A search of VDJdb, accessed on 1 November 2021, was run for TCRs annotated to CMV, EBV and SARS-CoV-2, with TCRs annotated for multiple antigens excluded. TCRdb reprocessing: public reads trimmed at Q25 with fastp, clones called with MiXCR, in-frame beta chains kept. CDR3 protein duplicates are merged, each entry listing the most common genes and DNA. Here the V and J calls rest on TCRdb's processing, not on the authors' analysis. A total of more than 25,000 distinct CDR3 sequences appear in this sample, roughly 5.1% of them only once. The ten biggest clones cover 9% to 13% of the sample.

This clonotype was recorded many times. It has no known antigen specificity. The sample holds no much larger clone one base away, and base qualities are not on file. The study was a case-control design nested within a healthcare worker cohort in London, UK, with weekly nasopharyngeal swab PCR tests and blood sampling. Healthcare workers were recruited during the week of the UK lockdown, between 23 and 31 March 2020, and followed weekly for up to roughly 15 weeks. The source is an adult who was a healthcare worker with PCR-confirmed SARS-CoV-2 infection or an uninfected control (not recorded which). Sequenced input: whole blood.

The DNA sequence follows: TGTGCCAGCTCACCAGGGACAGGGGGCAATGAGCAGTTCTTC. It codes for CASSPGTGGNEQFF. The chain employs TRBV18 and TRBJ2-1; 11 bases in the middle match TRBD1. The V end gives up 2 bases and the J end 6 bases, leaving 0 bases in the junction not matched to a gene. Via the germline V gene, CDR1 is KGHSH and CDR2 LQKENI. The CDR3 sequence holds 14 residues, the cysteine and phenylalanine included. Just CDR3 DNA is preserved here, 42 bases in frame from base 1.